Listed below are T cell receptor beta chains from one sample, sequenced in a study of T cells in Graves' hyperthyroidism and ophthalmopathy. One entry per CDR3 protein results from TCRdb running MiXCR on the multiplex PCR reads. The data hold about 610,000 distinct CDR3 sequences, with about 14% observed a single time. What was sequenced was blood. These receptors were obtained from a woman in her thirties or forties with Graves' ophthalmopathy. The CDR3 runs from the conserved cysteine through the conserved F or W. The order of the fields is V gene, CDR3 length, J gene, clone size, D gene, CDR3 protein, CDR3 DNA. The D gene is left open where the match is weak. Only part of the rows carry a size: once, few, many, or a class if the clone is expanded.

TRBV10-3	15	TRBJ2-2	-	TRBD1	CATEGTDLTRGELFF	TGTGCCACCGAAGGGACAGATCTTACGCGCGGGGAGCTGTTTTTT
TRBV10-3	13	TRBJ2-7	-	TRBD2	CAIRLAASYEQYF	TGTGCCATCAGGCTAGCGGCTTCCTACGAGCAGTACTTC
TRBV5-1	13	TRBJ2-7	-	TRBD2	CASSSSGNYEQYF	TGCGCCAGCAGCTCCAGCGGGAATTACGAGCAGTACTTC
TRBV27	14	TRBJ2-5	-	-	CASSFLSDQETQYF	TGTGCCAGCAGTTTTCTTTCCGACCAAGAGACCCAGTACTTC
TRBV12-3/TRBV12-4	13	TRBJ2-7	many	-	CASSLERYDEQYF	TGTGCCAGCAGTTTGGAGAGGTATGACGAGCAGTACTTC
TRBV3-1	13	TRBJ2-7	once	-	CASSQVDTGEQYF	TGTGCCAGCAGCCAAGTAGACACGGGCGAGCAGTACTTC
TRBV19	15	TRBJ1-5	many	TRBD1	CASSLTGGFNQPQHF	TGTGCCAGTAGTCTGACAGGGGGCTTCAATCAGCCCCAGCATTTT
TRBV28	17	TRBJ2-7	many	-	CASSLGTGWTASYEQYF	TGTGCCAGCAGTTTGGGGACCGGCTGGACAGCTTCCTACGAGCAGTACTTC
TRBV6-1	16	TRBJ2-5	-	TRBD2	CASSEAASGGAGTQYF	TGTGCCAGCAGTGAAGCGGCTAGCGGGGGGGCAGGGACCCAGTACTTC
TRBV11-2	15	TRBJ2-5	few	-	CASSLVVHPQETQYF	TGTGCCAGCAGCTTAGTGGTCCACCCCCAAGAGACCCAGTACTTC
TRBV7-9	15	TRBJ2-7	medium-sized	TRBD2	CASSLATSVSYEQYF	TGTGCCAGCAGCTTAGCGACTAGCGTTTCCTACGAGCAGTACTTC
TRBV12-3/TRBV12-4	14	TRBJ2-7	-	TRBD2	CASSLGGSVGEQYF	TGTGCCAGCAGTTTGGGCGGGAGCGTTGGCGAGCAGTACTTC
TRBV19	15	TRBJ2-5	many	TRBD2	CASSSQGGLAETQYF	TGTGCCAGTAGTTCTCAAGGAGGACTAGCGGAGACCCAGTACTTC
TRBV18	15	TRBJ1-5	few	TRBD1	CASSPSSGGGQPQHF	TGTGCCAGCTCACCAAGCTCAGGGGGCGGTCAGCCCCAGCATTTT
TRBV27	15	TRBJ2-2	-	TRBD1	CAIRRDRGTTGELFF	TGTGCCATCAGAAGGGACAGGGGGACCACCGGGGAGCTGTTTTTT
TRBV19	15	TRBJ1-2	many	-	CASSPGHPAPAGYTF	TGTGCCAGTAGTCCAGGACACCCCGCGCCGGCTGGCTACACCTTC
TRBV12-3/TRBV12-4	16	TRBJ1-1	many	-	CASTKRMGTPNTEAFF	TGTGCCAGCACTAAAAGGATGGGGACACCAAACACTGAAGCTTTCTTT
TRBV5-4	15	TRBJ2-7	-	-	CASSASLGLSYEQYF	TGTGCCAGCAGCGCCTCCCTGGGGCTTTCCTACGAGCAGTACTTC
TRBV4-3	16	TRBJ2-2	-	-	CASSQRRGFNTGELFF	TGCGCCAGCAGCCAACGCAGGGGATTTAACACCGGGGAGCTGTTTTTT
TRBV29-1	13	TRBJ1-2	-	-	CSVEGASNYGYTF	TGCAGCGTTGAGGGGGCCTCGAACTATGGCTACACCTTC